These T cell receptor beta chains were read from a single sample in a study of PD-L1 blockade in urothelial cancer. Some clones are missing from TCRdb's copy, which holds only in-frame ones; the method was immunoSEQ multiplex PCR. The profile shows 35,000 to 55,000 clones, approximately 80% of them singletons. The sequences come from PBMCs, collected around atezolizumab (anti-PD-L1) treatment. These receptors were obtained from a man between 65 and 85 years old with urothelial cancer. Both conserved end residues are trimmed from each CDR3. Size values are once, few and many counts, or a class for expanded clones, and some rows have none.

v_call | clone_size | cdr3_aa
TRBV7-2 | . | ASSPRGGPGGNTEAF
TRBV25-1 | . | ASSETGKTLYEQY
TRBV10-3 | . | AISESSGEETQY
TRBV7-9 | . | ASGARGRQGYT
TRBV5-1 | . | ASSHSQETQY
TRBV29-1 | . | SVSGVEGEQF
TRBV28 | . | ASSFGPGGLQETQY
TRBV14 | . | ASSPQGLRAAAEAF
TRBV5-1 | . | ASSLGQGGTQY
TRBV9 | . | ASSPYVGGRKPTSSYNEQF
TRBV6-5 | . | ASSIGRPLSEQY
TRBV27 | . | AGSPGTGGGGEKLF
TRBV7-8 | . | ASSLDRATYGYT
TRBV7-3 | . | ASSFNRGEDTQY
TRBV15 | few | ATSRPTGAGNTIY
TRBV5-6 | . | ASSFPGQVRGYT
TRBV19 | few | ASSIEDEGKEKLF
TRBV25-1 | . | ASSGTSRGQAF
TRBV7-2 | . | ASSRQFTGELF
TRBV5-1 | . | ASSGNRVSYNEQF
TRBV11-3 | . | ASRLGRGVAGAYEQY
TRBV19 | . | ASSIDLETGASDEQF
TRBV5-1 | . | ASSWDSLSYEQY
TRBV5-1 | . | ASSPGLAGRHEQF
TRBV7-6 | . | ASSLEGAGSNQPQH
TRBV11-2 | once | ASSLDPSADEKLF
TRBV2 | . | ASSEALRGRNGGYT
TRBV19 | . | ASSMKGLAGVYNEQF
TRBV27 | once | ASSLGMGGHRAQNEKLF
TRBV4-2 | . | ASSQEESYYGYT
TRBV14 | . | ASSQGSDIIGNTIY
TRBV9 | . | ASGPFTGELF
TRBV7-3 | . | ASRTPDTTSGTPYEQY
TRBV27 | . | ASSPLYGRENYEQY
TRBV4-2 | . | ASSQVQRDIQY
TRBV9 | . | ASSVAAYNEQF
TRBV19 | . | ASSGTGGAGELF
TRBV28 | . | ASSPPQIGRFYGYT
TRBV28 | . | ASSPNTVGYGYT
TRBV15 | . | ATELSGTSDGYT